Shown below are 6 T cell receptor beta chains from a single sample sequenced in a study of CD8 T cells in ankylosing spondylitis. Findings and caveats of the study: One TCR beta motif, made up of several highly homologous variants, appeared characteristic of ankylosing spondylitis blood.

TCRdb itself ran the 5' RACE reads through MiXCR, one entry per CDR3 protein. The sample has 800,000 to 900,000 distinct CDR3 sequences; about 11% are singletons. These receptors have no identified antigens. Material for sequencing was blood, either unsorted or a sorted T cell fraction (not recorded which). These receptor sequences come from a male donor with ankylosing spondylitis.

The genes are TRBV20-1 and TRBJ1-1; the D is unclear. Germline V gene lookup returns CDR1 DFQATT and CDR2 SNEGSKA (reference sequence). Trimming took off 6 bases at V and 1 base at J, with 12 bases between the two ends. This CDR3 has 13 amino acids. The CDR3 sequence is CSAETGRNTEAFF. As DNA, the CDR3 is TGCAGTGCCGAGACTGGAAGGAACACTGAAGCTTTCTTT.

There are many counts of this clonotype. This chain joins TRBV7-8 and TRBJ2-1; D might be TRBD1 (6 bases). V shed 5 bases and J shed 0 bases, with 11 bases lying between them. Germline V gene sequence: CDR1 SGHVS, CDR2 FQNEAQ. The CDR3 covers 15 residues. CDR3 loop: CASSPMGASYNEQFF. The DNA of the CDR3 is TGTGCCAGCAGCCCAATGGGGGCCTCCTACAATGAGCAGTTCTTC. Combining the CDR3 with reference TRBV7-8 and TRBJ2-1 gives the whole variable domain GAGVSQSPRYKVAKRGQDVALRCDPISGHVSLFWYQQALGQGPEFLTYFQNEAQLDKSGLPSDRFFAERPEGSVSTLKIQRTQQEDSAVYLCASSPMGASYNEQFFGPGTRLTVL.

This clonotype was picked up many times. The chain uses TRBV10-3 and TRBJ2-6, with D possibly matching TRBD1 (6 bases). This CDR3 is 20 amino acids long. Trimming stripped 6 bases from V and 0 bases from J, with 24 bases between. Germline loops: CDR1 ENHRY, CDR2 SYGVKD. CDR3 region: CAIRTGHLFGGSSGANVLTF. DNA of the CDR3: TGTGCCATCAGAACGGGACACCTCTTTGGGGGAAGCTCTGGGGCCAACGTCCTGACTTTC.

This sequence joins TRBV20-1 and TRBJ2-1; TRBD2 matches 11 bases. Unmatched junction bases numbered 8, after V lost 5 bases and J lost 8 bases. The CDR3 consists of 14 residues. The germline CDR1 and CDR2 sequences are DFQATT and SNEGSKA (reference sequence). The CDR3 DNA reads TGCAGTGCTGTCGTTAGCGGGAGGGCGTATGAGCAGTTCTTC. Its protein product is CSAVVSGRAYEQFF.

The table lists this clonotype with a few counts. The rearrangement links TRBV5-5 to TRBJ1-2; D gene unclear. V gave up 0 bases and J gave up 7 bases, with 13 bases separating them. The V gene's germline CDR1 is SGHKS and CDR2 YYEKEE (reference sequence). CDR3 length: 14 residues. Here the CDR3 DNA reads TGTGCCAGCAGCTTGGTCGCTGGGTCCTTTGGCTACACCTTC. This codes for CASSLVAGSFGYTF.

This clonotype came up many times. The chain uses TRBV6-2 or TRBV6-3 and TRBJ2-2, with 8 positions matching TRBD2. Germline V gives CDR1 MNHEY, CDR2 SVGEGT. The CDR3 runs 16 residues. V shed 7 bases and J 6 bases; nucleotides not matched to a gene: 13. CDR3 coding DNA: TGTGCCAGCAAGAGACACCTTCCGGGGGGGCCCGGGGAGCTGTTTTTT. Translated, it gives CASKRHLPGGPGELFF.